This TCR beta chain was identified during a study of post-analysis software for immune sequencing data. General study points: TRBV segments more frequent in patients than in controls numbered about five and included TRBV5-6, TRBV5-1 and TRBV20-1.

Only a few counts were recorded for this clonotype. Its antigen is as yet unknown. Researchers reported that TCR beta cDNA libraries carried unique molecular identifiers. T cells numbering roughly 1 to 10 million yielded about 500,000 cDNA molecules. TCRdb fed the PCR reads into MiXCR, producing one record per CDR3 protein. Among almost 700,000 distinct CDR3 sequences listed, roughly three fifths were seen once. Germline V gene lookup returns CDR1 LGHNA and CDR2 YNFKEQ. CDR3 length equals 19 residues. Trimming took 0 bases from V and 0 from J; bases not matched to a gene: 4. The TCR sequence derives from a girl aged 2-10 years with multiple sclerosis. This chain links TRBV4-2 with TRBJ2-3; 15 bases fit TRBD2. The material sequenced was blood. CDR3 sequence: CASSQDGTSGGRSTDTQYF. The CDR3 DNA follows: TGTGCCAGCAGCCAAGACGGGACTAGCGGGGGGCGTAGCACAGATACGCAGTATTTT.